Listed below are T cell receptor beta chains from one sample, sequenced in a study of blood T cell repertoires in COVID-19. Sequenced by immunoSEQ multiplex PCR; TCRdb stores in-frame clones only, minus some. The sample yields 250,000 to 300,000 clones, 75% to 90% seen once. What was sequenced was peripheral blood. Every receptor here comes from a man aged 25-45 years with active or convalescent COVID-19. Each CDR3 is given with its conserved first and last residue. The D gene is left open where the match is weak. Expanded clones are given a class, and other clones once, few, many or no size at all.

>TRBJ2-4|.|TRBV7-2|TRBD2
CASGLGAKNIQYF
TGTGCCAGTGGACTAGGGGCCAAAAACATTCAGTACTTC
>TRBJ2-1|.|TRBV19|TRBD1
CASSSGTGINEQFF
TGTGCCAGTAGTAGCGGGACAGGGATCAATGAGCAGTTCTTC
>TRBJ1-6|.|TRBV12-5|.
CASGLVQGGSPLHF
TGTGCTAGTGGTTTGGTACAAGGGGGATCACCCCTCCACTTT
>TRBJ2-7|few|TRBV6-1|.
CASSEAMGQFEQYF
TGTGCCAGCAGTGAAGCTATGGGGCAGTTCGAGCAGTACTTC
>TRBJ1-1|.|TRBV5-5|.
CASSLMAGNTEAFF
TGTGCCAGCAGCTTGATGGCGGGGAACACTGAAGCTTTCTTT
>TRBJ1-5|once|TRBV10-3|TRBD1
CAIREDRGHSNQPQHF
TGTGCCATCAGGGAGGACAGGGGCCATAGCAATCAGCCCCAGCATTTT
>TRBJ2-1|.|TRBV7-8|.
CASSLVGGVTYNEQFF
TGTGCCAGCAGCTTAGTTGGCGGGGTTACCTACAATGAGCAGTTCTTC
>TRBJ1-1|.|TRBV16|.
CASSPARIAAEAFF
TGTGCCAGCAGCCCCGCTAGAATTGCGGCTGAAGCTTTCTTT
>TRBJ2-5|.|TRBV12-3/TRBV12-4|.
CASSGGPETQYF
TGTGCCAGCAGCGGGGGACCAGAGACCCAGTACTTC
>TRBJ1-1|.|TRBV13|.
CASNPTGTEAFF
TGTGCCAGCAACCCCACCGGCACTGAAGCTTTCTTT
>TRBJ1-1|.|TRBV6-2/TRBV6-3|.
CASSYAPGWTEAFF
TGTGCCAGCAGTTACGCACCAGGGTGGACTGAAGCTTTCTTT
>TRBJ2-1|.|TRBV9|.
CASSVGTGTLHNEQFF
TGTGCCAGCAGCGTGGGTACAGGGACCCTTCACAATGAGCAGTTCTTC
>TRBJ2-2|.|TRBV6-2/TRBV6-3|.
CASSGYRVGELFF
TGTGCCAGCAGTGGTTACAGGGTCGGGGAGCTGTTTTTT
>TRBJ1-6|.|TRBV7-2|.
CASSPQPGGYNSPLHF
TGTGCCAGCAGCCCGCAACCCGGGGGGTATAATTCACCCCTCCACTTT
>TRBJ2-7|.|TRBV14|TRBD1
CASSQVGTGFYEQYF
TGTGCCAGCAGCCAAGTGGGGACAGGATTTTACGAGCAGTACTTC
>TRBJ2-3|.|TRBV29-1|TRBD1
CSVETGGGYTQYF
TGCAGCGTTGAGACAGGGGGAGGGTATACGCAGTATTTT
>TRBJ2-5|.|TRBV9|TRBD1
CASSLGGTGNQETQYF
TGTGCCAGCAGCCTTGGTGGGACAGGGAATCAAGAGACCCAGTACTTC
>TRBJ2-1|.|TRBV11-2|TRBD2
CASSPPGTKSYNEQFF
TGTGCCAGCAGCCCGCCGGGGACTAAGTCCTACAATGAGCAGTTCTTC
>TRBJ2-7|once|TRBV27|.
CASSLGASYEQYF
TGTGCCAGCAGTTTAGGGGCTAGCTACGAGCAGTACTTC
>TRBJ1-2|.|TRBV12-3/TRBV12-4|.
CASTQAANYGYTF
TGTGCCAGCACCCAAGCTGCTAACTATGGCTACACCTTC
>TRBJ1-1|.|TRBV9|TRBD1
CASSAGTGVGLTEAFF
TGTGCCAGCAGCGCCGGGACAGGGGTGGGCTTAACTGAAGCTTTCTTT
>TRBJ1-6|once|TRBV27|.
CASRFQASDSPLHF
TGTGCCAGCAGGTTTCAGGCATCGGATTCACCCCTCCACTTT